This T cell receptor (beta chain) appears in the sequencing data of a study of OX40 agonist ivuxolimab in advanced cancers. General study points: CD4+ T cells averaged fewer expanded clones than CD8+ T cells.

Patients were ineligible given autoimmune disease history or systemic immunosuppression. Method: immunoSEQ multiplex PCR; TCRdb's copy keeps in-frame clones and lacks some. Seen here are more than 20,000 clones, around 76% observed once, and the top ten hold about 21%. The ends were cut back, 6 bases at V and 1 base at J, with 15 bases in the middle. The CDR3 contains 15 residues. The germline CDR1 and CDR2 sequences are MNHEY and SMNVEV (reference sequence). As to this clone: Its antigen is undetermined.

The chain couples TRBV27 to TRBJ1-1, with TRBD1 as a possible D gene (6 bases). The sample here was CD4+ or CD8+ T cells sorted from blood, taken in a trial of the OX40 agonist ivuxolimab. This TCR came from an adult with an advanced solid tumor such as melanoma, head and neck, liver or kidney cancer. CDR3 DNA: TGTGCCAGCAGGATCACAACAGGGACGAACACTGAAGCTTTCTTT. Amino acids: CASRITTGTNTEAFF.